This entry lists 7 T cell receptor beta chains sequenced from one sample in a study of molecular identifiers for immune sequencing clone quantification. TCRdb used MiXCR to reprocess the PCR reads, holding one entry per CDR3 protein. The sample has just under 650,000 distinct CDR3 sequences, 15% to 20% seen once. The sequenced sample was naive CD8+ T cells from blood, with Jurkat cell RNA spiked in. The subset was: FACS-sorted CD8+CD4-CCR7+CD45RA+ naive T cells. These receptors were taken from a human donor in good health. Some libraries in this study had Jurkat cell RNA spiked in.

The CDR3 loop reads CAISEGTGISYF. For the CDR3, the DNA is TGTGCCATCAGTGAAGGGACAGGGATATCGTACTTC. V and J are TRBV10-3 and TRBJ2-7; 9 positions match TRBD1. The CDR3 runs to 12 residues. The J segment lost 12 bases and the V segment lost 3 bases, leaving 6 bases of the junction unmatched. Germline V gives CDR1 ENHRY, CDR2 SYGVKD.

The table lists this clonotype with a few counts. V and J are TRBV4-1 and TRBJ1-6, with TRBD1 matching over 7 bases. Unmatched junction bases numbered 4, after V lost 5 bases and J lost 6 bases. The CDR3 is made up of 14 amino acids. Germline assignment: CDR1 MGHRA and CDR2 YSYEKL. The DNA of the CDR3 is TGCGCCAGCAGCTCATGGGACAGTAATTCACCCCTCCACTTT. It encodes CASSSWDSNSPLHF.

This clonotype appeared many times. The rearrangement links TRBV5-6 to TRBJ1-1; no clear D. This CDR3 has 12 residues. The ends were cut back, 7 bases at V and 2 bases at J, with 9 bases in the middle. Germline lookup yields CDR1 SGHDT and CDR2 YYEEEE. The CDR3 DNA reads TGTGCCAGCTGGACGGGAAACACTGAAGCTTTCTTT. The encoded protein is CASWTGNTEAFF. Variable domain in full (rest from reference TRBV5-6 and TRBJ1-1): DAGVTQSPTHLIKTRGQQVTLRCSPKSGHDTVSWYQQALGQGPQFIFQYYEEEERQRGNFPDRFSGHQFPNYSSELNVNALLLGDSALYLCASWTGNTEAFFGQGTRLTVV.

This clonotype was seen at least ten times. The rearrangement links TRBV15 to TRBJ1-5; TRBD1 is a possible D gene (6 bases). CDR1 and CDR2 (germline): LNHNV, YYDKDF (reference sequence). CDR3 length: 15 amino acids. V was pared by 0 bases and J by 0 bases, with 6 bases between. Here the CDR3 reads CATSRDRGSNQPQHF. CDR3 nucleotides: TGTGCCACCAGCAGAGACAGGGGTAGCAATCAGCCCCAGCATTTT.

In regard to this clonotype: A much larger clonotype is one base distant, so this may be a read error. This chain uses TRBV4-1 with TRBJ2-7; D call uncertain. Trimming stripped 3 bases from V and 5 bases from J, with 20 bases between. CDR3 length equals 16 residues. From germline, CDR1 is MGHRA and CDR2 YSYEKL. CDR3 nucleotide sequence: TGCGCCAGCAGCCAGGCCGACTTCATATCGGCCCACGAGCAGTACTTC. Amino acids: CASSQADFISAHEQYF.

The sample holds a few counts of this clonotype. The chain couples TRBV14 to TRBJ2-1; possibly TRBD2 for D (5 bases). The V and J ends lost 5 bases and 8 bases respectively, with 16 bases between them. Looked up from germline, CDR1 is SGHDN and CDR2 is FVKESK. The CDR3 is 14 amino acids. CDR3 amino acids: CASSYFSLVDEQFF. For the CDR3, the DNA is TGTGCCAGCAGCTATTTCTCACTAGTCGATGAGCAGTTCTTC.

This clonotype has a count of ten or more. V gene TRBV11-2 combines with J gene TRBJ2-1, with 8 positions matching TRBD2. V shed 5 bases, J shed 9 bases, and the junction held 15 bases outside the gene matches. The CDR3 is 16 amino acids. Germline CDR1 is SGHAT and CDR2 is FQNNGV. The DNA for the CDR3 is TGTGCCAGCAGCCCCCCAGAGGCCGGGAGGGCCGTTGAGCAGTTCTTC. This encodes CASSPPEAGRAVEQFF.